Below are 14 T cell receptor beta chains sequenced from a single sample in a study of blood T cells in healthy people across ages. A second PCR, run for about 7 to 11 cycles, used a sample-barcoded 5' primer plus a J-beta primer mix. TCRdb fed the 5' RACE reads into MiXCR, producing one record per CDR3 protein. The sample shows hundreds of thousands of distinct CDR3 sequences, 58% of them seen only once. The source material was blood. These receptors all come from a man between 25 and 39 years old in good health.

This chain links TRBV25-1 with TRBJ1-1; D perhaps matches TRBD1 (5 bases). This CDR3 contains 13 residues. Trimming removed 5 bases at V and 4 bases at J, with 11 bases between. Germline CDR1 is MGHDK and CDR2 is SYGVNS. In nucleotides, the CDR3 is TGTGCCAGCAGTCGCGGGGGAAGCACTGAAGCTTTCTTT. The encoded protein is CASSRGGSTEAFF.

This chain uses TRBV12-3 or TRBV12-4 with TRBJ2-7; TRBD2 agrees at 8 bases. The CDR3 is made up of 14 amino acids. V was pared by 3 bases and J by 2 bases, with 3 bases of the junction left unmatched. The CDR3 region has the DNA TGTGCCAGCAGTTTGGGACTAGGTCCCTACGAGCAGTACTTC. It is translated as CASSLGLGPYEQYF.

This clonotype was observed a few times. The chain is built from TRBV6-2 or TRBV6-3 and TRBJ2-7; 11 bases are a match to TRBD1. Germline V lookup: CDR1 MNHEY, CDR2 SVGEGT. CDR3 length: 15 amino acids. V was pared by 0 bases and J by 3 bases, with 1 base of the junction left unmatched. DNA of the CDR3: TGTGCCAGCAGTTACTCCGGGACAGGGGGCTACGAGCAGTACTTC. Protein sequence: CASSYSGTGGYEQYF.

V and J are TRBV25-1 and TRBJ2-7; D might be TRBD1 or TRBD2, each matching 5 bases. The V end lost 1 base, the J end lost 0 bases, and 19 bases lay between the germline ends. Looked up from germline, CDR1 is MGHDK and CDR2 is SYGVNS. CDR3 length: 18 residues. The CDR3 protein is CASSESGGLWDGSYEQYF. The CDR3 nucleotides read TGTGCCAGCAGTGAATCTGGGGGTCTGTGGGACGGCTCCTACGAGCAGTACTTC.

The chain couples TRBV6-1 to TRBJ2-1; the D gene could be TRBD1 or TRBD2 (5 bases each). CDR1 is MNHNS, CDR2 SASEGT, per germline. With 2 bases removed from V and 12 bases from J, the gap between germline ends came to 11 bases. The CDR3 has 12 residues. The CDR3 bases are TGTGCCAGCAGTGAATGGTCGAGGGGGCAGTTCTTC. Translating it yields CASSEWSRGQFF.

This chain joins TRBV2 and TRBJ2-5, with D perhaps matching TRBD1 or TRBD2 (5 bases each). The DNA end favors TRBJ2-7, so the J call may be wrong. Looked up from germline, CDR1 is SNHLY and CDR2 is FYNNEI. The CDR3 totals 16 residues. For the CDR3, the DNA is TGTGCCAGCAGCGGTATCCGGGACGCAGCGGACTACGAGCAGTACTTC. Its translation is CASSGIRDAADYEQYF.

The chain combines TRBV7-9 with TRBJ2-5; TRBD2 agrees at 9 bases. Germline V lookup: CDR1 SEHNR, CDR2 FQNEAQ (reference sequence). The CDR3 is 16 amino acids. V shed 5 bases, J shed 11 bases, and the junction held 18 bases outside the gene matches. The CDR3: CASSPISGSEGNEQYF. In DNA, the CDR3 is TGTGCCAGCAGCCCGATTAGCGGGAGTGAAGGCAATGAGCAGTACTTC.

With regard to this clonotype: It may be a read error: a sequence one base away is much more abundant. The chain links TRBV7-2 to TRBJ2-5; D is uncertain. The germline V gene encodes CDR1 SGHTA and CDR2 FQGNSA. V lost 5 bases to trimming and J lost 11 bases, with 21 bases between them. This CDR3 comprises 14 residues. The CDR3 coding sequence is TGTGCCAGCAGCCCCCAACTCAGATCCCATGAGCAGTACTTC. Amino acid sequence: CASSPQLRSHEQYF.

The V gene is TRBV20-1, the J gene TRBJ2-5, with TRBD2 as a possible D gene (5 bases). The CDR3 covers 13 residues. Germline CDR1 and CDR2: DFQATT and SNEGSKA (reference sequence). V shed 3 bases and J shed 5 bases, with 13 bases lying between them. The CDR3 DNA follows: TGCAGTGCTAGGGAGGCATTTTTGGAGACCCAGTACTTC. It is translated as CSAREAFLETQYF.

This clonotype has a handful of counts. V and J are TRBV7-2 and TRBJ2-3, with 8 bases fitting TRBD1. The CDR3 runs to 15 residues. V trimming: 5 bases; J trimming: 0 bases; junction bases outside the gene matches: 4. The germline gives CDR1 SGHTA, CDR2 FQGNSA. CDR3 DNA: TGTGCCAGCAGCCCGGACAGGGTTAGCACAGATACGCAGTATTTT. It encodes CASSPDRVSTDTQYF.

This clonotype has ten or more counts. The gene calls are TRBV25-1 and TRBJ2-1; D not certain. CDR1 MGHDK and CDR2 SYGVNS come from the germline V gene. V shed 2 bases and J shed 10 bases, with 6 bases lying between them. The CDR3 has 11 residues. CDR3 sequence reads: CASSERLEQFF. The CDR3 DNA sequence: TGTGCCAGCAGTGAAAGGCTAGAGCAGTTCTTC.

The chain uses TRBV11-2 and TRBJ2-5; 15 bases align to TRBD2. This CDR3 has 17 residues. CDR1 and CDR2 (germline): SGHAT, FQNNGV. The trim removed 5 bases at V and 4 bases at J, leaving 8 bases unmatched. The CDR3 sequence is CASSLTGLAGGGETQYF. In DNA, the CDR3 is TGTGCCAGCAGCCTGACGGGACTAGCGGGAGGAGGAGAGACCCAGTACTTC.

The genes are TRBV6-6 and TRBJ1-1; 7 bases are shared with TRBD1. The J segment lost 6 bases and the V segment lost 5 bases, leaving 6 bases of the junction unmatched. CDR1 MNHNY and CDR2 SVGAGI come from the germline V gene (reference sequence). This CDR3 spans 13 amino acids. The CDR3 here is CASSRTGTAEAFF. As DNA, the CDR3 is TGTGCCAGCAGTCGGACCGGGACAGCTGAAGCTTTCTTT.

A remark on this clonotype: The junction and the germline gene differ at one end; a read error may be behind it. V is TRBV5-6 and J is TRBJ1-1; D ambiguous. The CDR3 runs to 12 residues. Germline CDR1 is SGHDT and CDR2 is YYEEEE. CDR3 loop: CASSPLDGETFF. In DNA, the CDR3 is TGTGCCAGCAGCCCTTTAGACGGTGAAACTTTCTTT.